This TCR beta chain emerged from a study of beta chain features in type 1 diabetes. All of the isolated RNA was reverse transcribed, so expressed TCRB transcripts were sequenced. Sequencing used immunoSEQ multiplex PCR; TCRdb keeps in-frame clones, though not all of them. This sample yields about 140,000 clones, of which 6.9% are seen a single time; more than 1.1% belongs to the top ten. V was clipped by 1 base and J by 0 bases, with 4 bases between them. Germline V lookup: CDR1 MDHEN, CDR2 SYDVKM. The CDR3 runs to 13 residues. This clone has at least ten counts. The clonotype comes from a woman in her twenties or thirties in good health. The gene calls are TRBV28 and TRBJ2-7, with no clear D. The sample consisted of central memory CD4+ T cells from blood. CDR3 sequence: CASSLSFSYEQYF. The CDR3 coding sequence is TGTGCCAGCAGTTTATCGTTCTCCTACGAGCAGTACTTC.